This T cell receptor beta chain came from a study of cytomegalovirus exposure and HLA in healthy donors. Broader study findings: TCR beta chains numbering some 160 were designated cytomegalovirus-associated.

This CDR3 has 16 residues. Germline CDR1 and CDR2: LGHNA and YSLEER. V lost 1 base, J lost 1 base, and 3 bases stayed unmatched. Note on this clone: Antigen specificity is unknown.

Produced via immunoSEQ multiplex PCR; TCRdb's table is partial and in-frame only. This table has more than 55,000 clones, around 95% appearing once. The chain is built from TRBV4-3 and TRBJ2-2; 7 bases align to TRBD2. This sequence was found in a woman aged 18-30 years in good health and CMV-seronegative. The sample taken for sequencing was PBMCs. CDR3 bases: TGCGCCAGCAGCCAAGCCAGCGGGGTGAACACCGGGGAGCTGTTTTTT. Its translation: CASSQASGVNTGELFF.